The 9 T cell receptor beta chains presented below share a single source sample, sequenced in a study of siplizumab effects on memory and regulatory T cells. Sequencing was performed with immunoSEQ multiplex PCR; in TCRdb, only in-frame clones are kept and a portion is missing. Among around 97,000 clones listed, about 93% were seen once. The sample was non-Treg CD4+ T cells sorted from blood. These receptors were taken from a human donor in good health.

The chain couples TRBV20-1 to TRBJ1-2, with TRBD1 as a possible D gene (6 bases). The CDR3 extends over 11 amino acids. Per germline, CDR1 DFQATT and CDR2 SNEGSKA (reference sequence). Trimming removed 5 bases from V and 3 bases from J, with 7 bases in between. The CDR3 DNA reads TGCAGTGCTCAGGGGCACTATGGCTACACCTTC. It codes for CSAQGHYGYTF.

The V gene is TRBV28, the J gene TRBJ1-5; D uncertain. V was pared by 4 bases and J by 3 bases, with 22 bases between. Germline V CDR1 and CDR2: MDHEN, SYDVKM. CDR3 size: 18 residues. In DNA, the CDR3 is TGTGCCAGCAGTTCCCCTGGTATCTCGTCTCTCGACAATCAGCCCCAGCATTTT. Translated: CASSSPGISSLDNQPQHF.

This clone has only one observation. The chain employs TRBV29-1 and TRBJ2-3; tentatively, D is TRBD1 (5 bases). From germline, CDR1 is SQVTM and CDR2 ANQGSEA. The V end was cut by 5 bases, the J end by 13 bases, with 13 bases between. The CDR3 loop spans 10 amino acids. CDR3 sequence (DNA): TGCAGCGTTTTTATAGTAGGGGAGTATTTT. The encoded protein is CSVFIVGEYF.

The chain joins TRBV30 to TRBJ2-6; possible D gene TRBD1, 7 bases. Germline CDR1 is GTSNPN and CDR2 is SVGIG (reference sequence). V was pared by 1 base and J by 2 bases, with 12 bases between. The CDR3 spans 16 residues. The CDR3 nucleotides read TGTGCCTGGAGTGCAGGGGGGTCTCCTGGGGCCAACGTCCTGACTTTC. Translated, it gives CAWSAGGSPGANVLTF.

The chain recombines TRBV19 with TRBJ2-1; D is perhaps TRBD2 (5 bases). This CDR3 contains 19 residues. Trimming removed 2 bases from V and 1 base from J, with 21 bases in between. Germline values: CDR1 LNHDA, CDR2 SQIVND (reference sequence). CDR3 nucleotide sequence: TGTGCCAGTAGTATATATGATGGGAGAATCCCCCGGTCCTACAATGAGCAGTTCTTC. Its protein product is CASSIYDGRIPRSYNEQFF.

The chain joins TRBV11-2 to TRBJ2-5; D uncertain. Germline V gene lookup returns CDR1 SGHAT and CDR2 FQNNGV. V shed 3 bases and J shed 4 bases, with 9 bases lying between them. The CDR3 extends over 13 amino acids. The CDR3 DNA sequence: TGTGCCAGCAGCTTGTCACAGTCAGAGACCCAGTACTTC. It encodes CASSLSQSETQYF.

The chain employs TRBV13 and TRBJ1-2; D is perhaps TRBD1 (5 bases). The CDR3 has 13 amino acids. The germline gives CDR1 PRHDT, CDR2 FYEKMQ (reference sequence). V lost 5 bases to trimming and J lost 4 bases, with 11 bases between them. The CDR3 region has the DNA TGTGCCAGCAGCCGGAGGGGAAGCTATGGCTACACCTTC. Its translation is CASSRRGSYGYTF.

This clone has just one count. The gene calls are TRBV4-2 and TRBJ1-4, with 11 bases identical to TRBD1. V lost 1 base to trimming and J lost 9 bases; unmatched junction nucleotides: 4. CDR3 length: 15 residues. Germline CDR1 and CDR2: LGHNA and YNFKEQ. In DNA, the CDR3 is TGTGCCAGCAGCCAAGGAGGGACAGGGGGGAAAAAACTGTTTTTT. Amino acids: CASSQGGTGGKKLFF.

The rearrangement uses TRBV18 and TRBJ1-5; D uncertain. Germline values: CDR1 KGHSH, CDR2 LQKENI. The CDR3 contains 15 residues. V lost 2 bases, J lost 5 bases, and 13 bases lay in between. Here the CDR3 DNA reads TGTGCCAGCTCACCATCGGTGGGATACGATCAGCCCCAGCATTTT. Protein product: CASSPSVGYDQPQHF.